These T cell receptor beta chains were read from a single sample in a study of shared clonotypes between healthy human individuals. The assay was immunoSEQ multiplex PCR, and TCRdb's table has in-frame clones only and misses some. The sample lists approximately 2.4 million clones, under 97% occurring once. Sequenced sample: naive CD4+ T cells sorted from blood. These receptors were collected from a man younger than 30 in good health. Both conserved end residues are part of each CDR3. The D gene is left open where the match is weak. Not all rows give a size; the values are once, few, many and, for expanded clones, a class.

clone size	J gene	V gene	D gene	CDR3 protein	CDR3 DNA
.	TRBJ2-7	TRBV6-5	.	CASSRDSYEQYF	TGTGCCAGCAGTCGAGACAGCTACGAGCAGTACTTC
.	TRBJ1-1	TRBV28	.	CASSLFRQEPYGAFF	TGTGCCAGCAGTTTATTTCGACAGGAGCCTTATGGAGCTTTCTTT
.	TRBJ2-3	TRBV6-6	.	CASNEAGVATDTQYF	TGTGCCAGCAATGAGGCAGGGGTTGCCACAGATACGCAGTATTTT
.	TRBJ2-3	TRBV5-1	.	CASSEGLSTDTQYF	TGCGCCAGCAGCGAAGGGCTGAGCACAGATACGCAGTATTTT
.	TRBJ2-7	TRBV4-3	TRBD2	CASSQAPWLAGGDEQYF	TGCGCCAGCAGCCAAGCCCCCTGGCTAGCGGGAGGTGACGAGCAGTACTTC
.	TRBJ2-3	TRBV30	.	CAWRVTDTQYF	TGTGCCTGGAGGGTAACAGATACGCAGTATTTT
.	TRBJ1-2	TRBV7-3	TRBD1	CASSLSGDRGRMHTF	TGTGCCAGCAGCTTATCCGGCGACAGGGGAAGAATGCACACCTTC
.	TRBJ2-5	TRBV7-2	.	CASSRDAGTETQYF	TGTGCCAGCAGCCGCGACGCAGGGACTGAGACCCAGTACTTC
.	TRBJ1-6	TRBV7-9	.	CASSPRDHSPLHF	TGTGCCAGCAGCCCGAGGGATCATTCACCCCTCCACTTT
.	TRBJ2-3	TRBV7-7	TRBD2	CASSPIAGGPSDTQYF	TGTGCTAGCAGCCCAATAGCGGGAGGGCCCTCAGATACGCAGTATTTT
.	TRBJ2-2	TRBV10-3	.	CALQARNTGELFF	TGTGCCCTCCAAGCGAGGAACACCGGGGAGCTGTTTTTT
.	TRBJ2-3	TRBV30	.	CAWSQDLDTQYF	TGTGCCTGGAGTCAGGACCTAGATACGCAGTATTTT
.	TRBJ2-2	TRBV27	.	CASSLFQGYGANTGELFF	TGTGCCAGCAGTTTATTCCAGGGCTACGGTGCGAACACCGGGGAGCTGTTTTTT
.	TRBJ1-5	TRBV5-6	TRBD1	CASSLAGGNQPQHF	TGTGCCAGCAGCTTAGCAGGGGGAAATCAGCCCCAGCATTTT
once	TRBJ2-7	TRBV19	TRBD2	CASSTAGAMYEQYF	TGTGCCAGTTCCACAGCGGGAGCGATGTACGAGCAGTACTTC
.	TRBJ1-1	TRBV6-5	.	CASRIRAMNTEAFF	TGTGCCAGCAGGATACGCGCGATGAACACTGAAGCTTTCTTT
.	TRBJ2-1	TRBV20-1	.	CSPRSGSEQFF	TGCAGTCCGAGGAGCGGTAGTGAGCAGTTCTTC
.	TRBJ1-2	TRBV6-6	.	CASRPLGGGLGYTF	TGTGCCAGCAGACCCTTGGGTGGGGGTTTAGGCTACACCTTC
once	TRBJ2-1	TRBV7-8	.	CASRDLGAGGREGEQFF	TGTGCCAGCAGAGACCTTGGGGCGGGTGGGAGAGAAGGAGAGCAGTTCTTC
.	TRBJ1-2	TRBV29-1	.	CSVVTSLVWGGYTF	TGCAGCGTGGTAACCTCCTTGGTCTGGGGAGGCTACACCTTC
once	TRBJ1-2	TRBV28	TRBD1	CATIDRGLGYTF	TGTGCCACCATCGACAGGGGGCTCGGCTACACCTTC
.	TRBJ2-3	TRBV5-4	TRBD2	CASSDGLADTDTQYF	TGTGCCAGCAGTGACGGACTAGCGGACACAGATACGCAGTATTTT
.	TRBJ2-4	TRBV2	.	CASSGLGHENIQYF	TGTGCCAGCAGTGGCCTGGGACACGAAAACATTCAGTACTTC
.	TRBJ1-6	TRBV6-5	.	CASSYTAGAGNSPLHF	TGTGCCAGCAGTTACACCGCCGGGGCTGGTAATTCACCCCTCCACTTT
.	TRBJ2-5	TRBV5-1	TRBD1	CASTRTGAGETQYF	TGCGCCAGCACCAGGACAGGGGCCGGGGAGACCCAGTACTTC
.	TRBJ1-5	TRBV7-6	.	CASSLIEGQGGQPQHF	TGTGCCAGCAGCTTAATTGAGGGGCAGGGTGGTCAGCCCCAGCATTTT
.	TRBJ2-3	TRBV4-1	TRBD2	CASSQARGLAPVDTQYF	TGCGCCAGCAGCCAAGCCAGAGGACTAGCTCCTGTTGATACGCAGTATTTT
.	TRBJ1-1	TRBV7-9	.	CASSLEAVGLAEAFF	TGTGCCAGCAGCTTAGAGGCCGTTGGATTAGCTGAAGCTTTCTTT
once	TRBJ2-7	TRBV6-4	.	CASSDVRTVGYEQYF	TGTGCCAGCAGTGACGTCCGAACGGTGGGGTACGAGCAGTACTTC
.	TRBJ2-1	TRBV6-1	TRBD2	CASSGERDGYNEQFF	TGTGCCAGCAGTGGTGAGCGGGACGGGTACAATGAGCAGTTCTTC
.	TRBJ2-7	TRBV6-6	TRBD1	CASMGTGGSNEQYF	TGTGCCAGCATGGGGACAGGTGGGTCCAACGAGCAGTACTTC
.	TRBJ2-7	TRBV25-1	TRBD2	CASSGPSGRNEQYF	TGTGCCAGCAGTGGGCCTAGCGGGAGGAACGAGCAGTACTTC
.	TRBJ1-3	TRBV5-8	TRBD1	CASSSGDRPGNTIYF	TGTGCCAGCAGCTCGGGGGACAGGCCGGGAAACACCATATATTTT
.	TRBJ2-5	TRBV5-1	.	CASSRSPQGLQETQYF	TGCGCCAGCAGTAGGAGCCCGCAGGGCCTACAAGAGACCCAGTACTTC
.	TRBJ2-5	TRBV5-5	.	CASSSGWAGETQYF	TGTGCCAGCAGCTCGGGGTGGGCGGGGGAGACCCAGTACTTC
.	TRBJ2-4	TRBV28	.	CASISPTPGRENIQYF	TGTGCCAGCATTTCCCCGACTCCGGGGCGTGAAAACATTCAGTACTTC
.	TRBJ1-4	TRBV6-6	TRBD1	CASSSGQGSNEKLFF	TGTGCCAGCAGTTCCGGACAGGGGTCTAATGAAAAACTGTTTTTT
.	TRBJ2-7	TRBV18	TRBD1	CASSAGQGVSEQYF	TGTGCCAGCTCAGCGGGACAGGGGGTCTCCGAGCAGTACTTC
once	TRBJ2-5	TRBV7-2	.	CASSFILQTQYF	TGTGCCAGCAGCTTTATATTGCAGACCCAGTACTTC
.	TRBJ2-7	TRBV2	TRBD2	CASIWTSGYEQYF	TGTGCCAGCATTTGGACTAGCGGCTACGAGCAGTACTTC
.	TRBJ1-6	TRBV30	.	CAWTRGDSPLHF	TGTGCCTGGACCCGGGGGGATTCACCCCTCCACTTT
.	TRBJ2-7	TRBV2	TRBD1	CASRMVAGGYEQYF	TGTGCCAGCAGGATGGTGGCAGGGGGCTACGAGCAGTACTTC
.	TRBJ2-5	TRBV7-9	.	CASSLQGTKETQYF	TGTGCCAGCAGTTTACAGGGGACTAAGGAGACCCAGTACTTC
.	TRBJ2-7	TRBV18	.	CASSPPGRQAYEQYF	TGTGCCAGCTCACCACCGGGACGGCAAGCCTACGAGCAGTACTTC
.	TRBJ1-6	TRBV28	.	CASSFAPGRVAYNSPLHF	TGTGCCAGCAGTTTCGCCCCGGGCAGGGTGGCCTATAATTCACCCCTCCACTTT
.	TRBJ1-1	TRBV7-6	.	CASSLISGALNTEAFF	TGTGCCAGCAGCTTAATCTCCGGAGCCTTGAACACTGAAGCTTTCTTT